This T cell receptor beta chain appears in the sequencing data of a study of blood T cell repertoires in COVID-19. Study background: Nucleic acid was either cDNA or gDNA, and it came from T cells, B-cell-depleted T cells, or PBMCs.

The CDR3 is made up of 15 amino acids. Deletions cut 3 bases from V and 0 bases from J, with 12 bases between. Germline CDR1 is LNHDA and CDR2 is SQIVND (reference sequence). Source study methods: Using reference gene primer amplification, nucleated cell counts were estimated. The assay was immunoSEQ multiplex PCR, and TCRdb's table has in-frame clones only and misses some. Clone size and V and J calls were adopted from that table, with D and trimming inferred from the DNA. Among around 71,000 clones, more than 80% were seen once, and the ten largest hold approximately 4.8%. The gene calls are TRBV19 and TRBJ2-7, with a possible D match to TRBD1 (6 bases). Source material: peripheral blood. The receptor was isolated from a man aged 80 or over with acute or convalescent COVID-19. CDR3 sequence: CASSIPGQSSYEQYF. The CDR3 nucleotides are TGTGCCAGTAGTATTCCCGGACAGAGCTCCTACGAGCAGTACTTC.